The entry below gives a single TCR beta chain sequence along with its context. Its antigen remains unidentified. V trimming: 3 bases; J trimming: 6 bases; junction bases outside the gene matches: 8. Germline lookup yields CDR1 SGHAT and CDR2 FQNNGV. The CDR3 contains 15 residues. This sample was taken from a study of memory CD4+ T cells and cytomegalovirus serostatus. Study as a whole: Of the healthy Belgian adults, 9 were CMV seropositive and approximately 25 seronegative.

Original data processing: Out-of-frame sequences were removed, leaving 2 million to 2.5 million distinct TCRbeta sequences. Some clones are missing from TCRdb's copy, which holds only in-frame ones; the method was immunoSEQ multiplex PCR. The V and J calls and the clone size are those of that table, but D and trimming were determined from the DNA. Of about 64,000 clones detected, 75% to 80% appear once; the ten largest clones hold roughly 0.94%. General study results and limits: Suggested: most of the CMV-linked TCR signature lies in CD4+ memory cells.

Single viable CD3+CD4+CD8-CD45RO+ cells were sorted as the memory CD4+ T cells. CD4+ T cells were isolated by positive magnetic selection. This clonotype was sampled from an adult in good health and CMV-seronegative. What was sequenced was memory CD4+ T cells from blood. The chain recombines TRBV11-2 with TRBJ1-5; 7 nucleotides agree with TRBD1. CDR3 residues: CASSFPTQGTQPQHF. CDR3 DNA: TGTGCCAGCAGCTTTCCTACACAGGGGACTCAGCCCCAGCATTTT.